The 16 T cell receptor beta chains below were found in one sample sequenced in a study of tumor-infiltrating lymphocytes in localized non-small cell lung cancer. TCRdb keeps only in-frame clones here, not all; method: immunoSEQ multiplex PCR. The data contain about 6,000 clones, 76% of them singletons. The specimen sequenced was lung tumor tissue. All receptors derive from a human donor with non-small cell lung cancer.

The CDR3 spells CASSLGDRGTETQYF. CDR3 in DNA: TGTGCCAGCAGCTTAGGGGACAGGGGGACAGAGACCCAGTACTTC. This chain joins TRBV13 and TRBJ2-5, with 10 positions matching TRBD1. CDR1 PRHDT and CDR2 FYEKMQ come from the germline V gene (reference sequence). V lost 0 bases to trimming and J lost 4 bases; unmatched junction nucleotides: 2. CDR3 length: 15 amino acids. The full variable domain, with the rest looked up from reference TRBV13 and TRBJ2-5, is AAGVIQSPRHLIKEKRETATLKCYPIPRHDTVYWYQQGPGQDPQFLISFYEKMQSDKGSIPDRFSAQQFSDYHSELNMSSLELGDSALYFCASSLGDRGTETQYFGPGTRLLVL.

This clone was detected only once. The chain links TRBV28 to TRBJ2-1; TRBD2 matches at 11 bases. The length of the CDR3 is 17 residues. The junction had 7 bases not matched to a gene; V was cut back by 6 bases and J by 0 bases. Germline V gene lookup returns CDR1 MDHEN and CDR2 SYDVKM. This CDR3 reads CASSQLAGVSSYNEQFF. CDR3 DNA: TGTGCCAGCAGCCAACTAGCGGGGGTGAGCTCCTACAATGAGCAGTTCTTC.

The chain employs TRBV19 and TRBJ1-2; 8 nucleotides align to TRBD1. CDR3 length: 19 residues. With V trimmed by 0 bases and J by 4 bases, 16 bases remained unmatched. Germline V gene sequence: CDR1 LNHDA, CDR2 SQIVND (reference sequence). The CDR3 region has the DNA TGTGCCAGTAGTATAGACGAAATAACATTACAGGGGGTTTCCTATGGCTACACCTTC. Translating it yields CASSIDEITLQGVSYGYTF.

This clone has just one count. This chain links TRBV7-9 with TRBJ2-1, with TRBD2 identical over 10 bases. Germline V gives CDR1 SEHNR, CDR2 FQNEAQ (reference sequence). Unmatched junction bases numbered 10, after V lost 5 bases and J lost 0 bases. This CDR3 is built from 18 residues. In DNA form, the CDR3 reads TGTGCCAGCAGCCCGCCCAAGGCTAGCGGGGGCTCCTACAATGAGCAGTTCTTC. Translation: CASSPPKASGGSYNEQFF. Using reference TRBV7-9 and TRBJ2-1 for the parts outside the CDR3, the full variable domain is DTGVSQNPRHKITKRGQNVTFRCDPISEHNRLYWYRQTLGQGPEFLTYFQNEAQLEKSRLLSDRFSAERPKGSFSTLEIQRTEQGDSAMYLCASSPPKASGGSYNEQFFGPGTRLTVL.

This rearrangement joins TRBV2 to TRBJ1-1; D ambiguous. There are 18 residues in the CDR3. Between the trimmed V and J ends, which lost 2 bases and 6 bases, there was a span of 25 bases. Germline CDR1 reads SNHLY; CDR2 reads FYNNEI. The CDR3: CASSEKTPGSSRLAEAFF. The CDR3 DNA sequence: TGTGCCAGCAGTGAAAAAACCCCGGGGAGCAGCCGTCTCGCTGAAGCTTTCTTT.

Here the CDR3 DNA reads TGTGCCTGGAGTGTAAAGGGAGGCGGGGAGACCCAGTACTTC. This encodes CAWSVKGGGETQYF. This chain links TRBV30 with TRBJ2-5; tentatively, D is TRBD2 (6 bases). The V and J ends lost 0 bases and 5 bases respectively, with 13 bases between them. The germline gives CDR1 GTSNPN, CDR2 SVGIG (reference sequence). The CDR3 loop spans 14 amino acids.

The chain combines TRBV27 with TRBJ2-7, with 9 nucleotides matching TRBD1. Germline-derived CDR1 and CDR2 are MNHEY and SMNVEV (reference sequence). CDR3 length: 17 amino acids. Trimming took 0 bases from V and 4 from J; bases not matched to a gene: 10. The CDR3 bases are TGTGCCAGCAGTTTATCGATAAGGACAGGGGCCAAGTACGAGCAGTACTTC. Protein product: CASSLSIRTGAKYEQYF.

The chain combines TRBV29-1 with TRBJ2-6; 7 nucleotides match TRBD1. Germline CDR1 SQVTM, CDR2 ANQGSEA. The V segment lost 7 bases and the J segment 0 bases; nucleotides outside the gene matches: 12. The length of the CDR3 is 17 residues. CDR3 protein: CSAEGQTTSSGANVLTF. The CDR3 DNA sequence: TGCAGCGCCGAGGGACAGACGACGAGCTCTGGGGCCAACGTCCTGACTTTC.

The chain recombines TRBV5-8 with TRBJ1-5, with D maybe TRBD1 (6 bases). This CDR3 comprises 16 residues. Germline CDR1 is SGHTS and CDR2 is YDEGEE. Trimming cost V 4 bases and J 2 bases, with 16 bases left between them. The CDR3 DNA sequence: TGTGCCAGCAGCCTCTGGGGGGGCCAAGGCAATCAGCCCCAGCATTTT. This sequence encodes CASSLWGGQGNQPQHF.

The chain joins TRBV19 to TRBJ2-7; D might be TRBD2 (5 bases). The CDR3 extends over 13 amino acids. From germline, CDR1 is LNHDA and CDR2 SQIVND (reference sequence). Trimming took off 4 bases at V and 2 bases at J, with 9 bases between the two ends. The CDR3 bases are TGTGCCAGTAGTAGAGGGAGAGCCTACGAGCAGTACTTC. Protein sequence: CASSRGRAYEQYF.

This chain's CDR3 is CASTLVWGYEQYF. The CDR3 DNA sequence: TGTGCCAGCACCTTAGTATGGGGCTACGAGCAGTACTTC. The rearrangement joins TRBV2 to TRBJ2-7; no definite D call. Trimming took off 7 bases at V and 3 bases at J, with 13 bases between the two ends. From germline, CDR1 is SNHLY and CDR2 FYNNEI. The CDR3 is 13 residues long.

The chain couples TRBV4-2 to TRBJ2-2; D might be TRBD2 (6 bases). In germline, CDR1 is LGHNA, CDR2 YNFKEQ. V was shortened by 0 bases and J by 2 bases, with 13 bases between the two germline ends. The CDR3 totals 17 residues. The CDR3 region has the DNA TGTGCCAGCAGCCAAGATATAGGGAGGCTTAACACCGGGGAGCTGTTTTTT. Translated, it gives CASSQDIGRLNTGELFF.

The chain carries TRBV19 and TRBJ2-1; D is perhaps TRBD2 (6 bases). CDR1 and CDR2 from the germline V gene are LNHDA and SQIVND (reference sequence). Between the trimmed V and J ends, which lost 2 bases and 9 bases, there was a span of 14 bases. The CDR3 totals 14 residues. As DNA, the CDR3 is TGTGCCAGTAGTATAAGGTCAGTGGGGGGTGAGCAGTTCTTC. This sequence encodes CASSIRSVGGEQFF.

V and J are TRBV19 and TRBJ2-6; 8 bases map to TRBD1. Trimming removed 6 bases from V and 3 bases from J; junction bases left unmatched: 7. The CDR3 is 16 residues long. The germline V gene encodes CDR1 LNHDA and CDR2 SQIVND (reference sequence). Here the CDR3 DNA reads TGTGCCAGTAGCCCTCAGGGGGCGCATGGGGCCAACGTCCTGACTTTC. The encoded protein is CASSPQGAHGANVLTF.

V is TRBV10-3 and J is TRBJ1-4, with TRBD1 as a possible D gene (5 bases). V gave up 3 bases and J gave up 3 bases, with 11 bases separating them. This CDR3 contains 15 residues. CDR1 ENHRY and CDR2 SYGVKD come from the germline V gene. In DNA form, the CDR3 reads TGTGCCATCAGTGACCCGGGACGGTCTAATGAAAAACTGTTTTTT. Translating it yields CAISDPGRSNEKLFF.

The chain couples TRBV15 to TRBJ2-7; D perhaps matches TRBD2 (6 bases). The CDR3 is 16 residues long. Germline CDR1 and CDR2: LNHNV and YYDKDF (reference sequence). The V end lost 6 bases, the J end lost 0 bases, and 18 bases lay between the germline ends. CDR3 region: CATSFTPGLSSYEQYF. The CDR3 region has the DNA TGTGCCACCAGTTTTACCCCGGGACTTAGCTCCTACGAGCAGTACTTC.